This TCR beta chain stems from a study of shared clonotypes between healthy human individuals. Assay used: immunoSEQ multiplex PCR; TCRdb lists only in-frame clones, some missing. The sample carries approximately 2.3 million clones, 90% to 95% recorded once. This CDR3 is 14 amino acids long. Per the germline V gene, CDR1 is MNHNY and CDR2 is SVGAGI (reference sequence). V lost 1 base and J 5 bases, leaving 11 bases between the germline ends. The rearrangement uses TRBV6-6 and TRBJ2-5, with D unresolved. The clonotype was recovered from a young man in good health. Some clones in this sample may be carry-over from other donors' samples. The sample was naive CD4+ T cells from PBMCs. Subset of the sample: CD45RA+ positively selected. The CDR3 sequence is CASSYFVGPETQYF. The CDR3, as DNA: TGTGCCAGCAGTTACTTCGTCGGCCCCGAGACCCAGTACTTC.